Below are 21 T cell receptor beta chains sequenced from a single sample in a study of shared clonotypes between healthy human individuals. TCRdb keeps only in-frame clones here, not all; method: immunoSEQ multiplex PCR. The sample records some 1 million clones, about three quarters being singletons. Source material: memory CD4+ T cells sorted from blood. Regarding subset: CD45RA-negative fraction. These receptors were collected from a man aged 18 to 29 in good health.

V usage is TRBV5-4 and J usage is TRBJ1-1; D is undetermined. CDR1 is SGHNT and CDR2 is YYREEE in the germline V gene (reference sequence). CDR3 length: 17 residues. Trimming stripped 4 bases from V and 0 bases from J, with 19 bases between. The CDR3 sequence is CASSQPSRGGVNTEAFF. DNA for the CDR3: TGTGCCAGCAGCCAACCCAGCCGGGGTGGGGTGAACACTGAAGCTTTCTTT.

The J gene is TRBJ2-5, the V gene TRBV5-4; 11 bases line up with TRBD2. The germline gives CDR1 SGHNT, CDR2 YYREEE (reference sequence). The CDR3 is 16 amino acids. The trim removed 1 base at V and 2 bases at J, leaving 4 bases unmatched. The CDR3 coding sequence is TGTGCCAGCAGCTTGCGCCTAGCGGGGGGACAAGAGACCCAGTACTTC. Its translation: CASSLRLAGGQETQYF.

V usage is TRBV5-1 and J usage is TRBJ2-7; D perhaps matches TRBD1 (5 bases). The CDR3 spans 13 residues. Germline V gives CDR1 SGHRS, CDR2 YFSETQ. Between the trimmed V and J ends, which lost 1 base and 5 bases, there was a span of 10 bases. The CDR3 sequence: CASSLSQGHEQYF. Here the CDR3 DNA reads TGCGCCAGCAGCTTGAGCCAGGGCCACGAGCAGTACTTC.

The rearrangement links TRBV28 to TRBJ1-6; D unresolved. Germline CDR1 reads MDHEN; CDR2 reads SYDVKM. V was clipped by 7 bases and J by 8 bases, with 12 bases between them. The length of the CDR3 is 13 residues. The CDR3 reads CASIAHPDSPLHF. The CDR3 DNA is TGTGCCAGCATTGCACATCCGGATTCACCCCTCCACTTT.

This chain connects TRBV11-2 to TRBJ1-1, with D possibly being TRBD1 (5 bases). The CDR3 has 12 amino acids. Trimming shortened V by 2 bases and J by 12 bases, and 13 bases separated the two germline ends. Germline assignment: CDR1 SGHAT and CDR2 FQNNGV. The CDR3 here is CASSLIRAGTFF. The CDR3 bases are TGTGCCAGCAGCTTAATCAGGGCCGGAACTTTCTTT.

The table lists this clone with a count of one. This sequence joins TRBV30 and TRBJ1-4, with TRBD1 as a possible D gene (5 bases). Looked up from germline, CDR1 is GTSNPN and CDR2 is SVGIG (reference sequence). CDR3 length equals 16 residues. The germline V and J ends were trimmed by 4 bases and 0 bases, with 15 bases remaining between them. The CDR3, as DNA: TGTGCCTGGATGGGGCCCGAACGTGCAACTAATGAAAAACTGTTTTTT. It codes for CAWMGPERATNEKLFF.

The CDR3: CASSSGSSFNYGYTF. The CDR3 DNA reads TGTGCCAGCAGTTCCGGGAGCTCCTTTAACTATGGCTACACCTTC. The rearrangement uses TRBV28 and TRBJ1-2; D not resolved. The CDR3 contains 15 residues. With 4 bases removed from V and 1 base from J, the gap between germline ends came to 13 bases. CDR1 MDHEN and CDR2 SYDVKM come from the germline V gene.

The chain has TRBV7-9 and TRBJ1-5; unclear D gene. CDR3 length: 15 amino acids. Deletions cut 5 bases from V and 0 bases from J, with 11 bases between. Germline loops: CDR1 SEHNR, CDR2 FQNEAQ (reference sequence). This chain's CDR3 is CASSQSGDSNQPQHF. The CDR3 coding sequence is TGTGCCAGCAGCCAAAGTGGAGATAGCAATCAGCCCCAGCATTTT.

The gene calls are TRBV2 and TRBJ2-5; 7 bases agree with TRBD1. The CDR3 consists of 12 residues. CDR1 is SNHLY and CDR2 is FYNNEI in the germline V gene. V lost 7 bases, J lost 5 bases, and 4 bases stayed unmatched. The CDR3 nucleotides read TGTGCCAGCAAGGGGGCCGTTGAGACCCAGTACTTC. Translation: CASKGAVETQYF. Variable domain in full (rest from reference TRBV2 and TRBJ2-5): EPEVTQTPSHQVTQMGQEVILRCVPISNHLYFYWYRQILGQKVEFLVSFYNNEISEKSEIFDDQFSVERPDGSNFTLKIRSTKLEDSAMYFCASKGAVETQYFGPGTRLLVL.

V gene TRBV28 combines with J gene TRBJ1-1; 9 bases are shared with TRBD1. Looked up from germline, CDR1 is MDHEN and CDR2 is SYDVKM. V shed 5 bases and J 4 bases; nucleotides not matched to a gene: 5. The CDR3 is 14 amino acids. The CDR3 spells CASSPWDRATEAFF. The CDR3 coding sequence is TGTGCCAGCAGTCCGTGGGACAGGGCCACTGAAGCTTTCTTT.

The rearrangement links TRBV11-3 to TRBJ1-1, with D possibly being TRBD1 (5 bases). Germline lookup yields CDR1 SGHNT and CDR2 YENEEA. The CDR3 runs to 13 residues. The germline V and J ends were trimmed by 0 bases and 8 bases, with 10 bases remaining between them. Written as DNA, the CDR3 is TGTGCCAGCAGCTTAGATGCTCGGGGGGAAGCTTTCTTT. Translating it yields CASSLDARGEAFF.

This clone was observed a single time. This sequence joins TRBV2 and TRBJ2-3; D is undetermined. Germline V gives CDR1 SNHLY, CDR2 FYNNEI. V lost 5 bases and J 5 bases, leaving 5 bases between the germline ends. This CDR3 is 11 amino acids long. The DNA for the CDR3 is TGTGCCAGCAGTCTCCGAGATACGCAGTATTTT. Translation gives CASSLRDTQYF.

The count of this clone is one. V gene TRBV6-1 combines with J gene TRBJ1-1; D gene unclear. CDR3 length equals 12 residues. CDR1 and CDR2 (germline): MNHNS, SASEGT. Trimming cost V 4 bases and J 8 bases, with 11 bases left between them. In nucleotides, the CDR3 is TGTGCCAGCAGTGCGTCCCGCTCCGAAGCTTTCTTT. It specifies CASSASRSEAFF.

This clone was detected a few times. J is TRBJ2-3 and V is TRBV6-1; TRBD1 aligns across 7 bases. J gave up 4 bases and V 3 bases, and 13 bases lay outside the gene matches. CDR3 length equals 17 residues. Germline assignment: CDR1 MNHNS and CDR2 SASEGT. The CDR3: CASSELSGTGAADTQYF. DNA for the CDR3: TGTGCCAGCAGTGAGCTCTCCGGCACAGGGGCGGCAGATACGCAGTATTTT.

The CDR3 protein is CASSLRATGELFF. The CDR3 nucleotides read TGCGCCAGCAGCTTGAGAGCGACCGGGGAGCTGTTTTTT. The chain has TRBV5-1 and TRBJ2-2; D unclear. V lost 1 base to trimming and J lost 5 bases, with 6 bases between them. This CDR3 region has 13 residues. CDR1 is SGHRS and CDR2 is YFSETQ in the germline V gene.

Of note for this clone: At the DNA level, this CDR3 is encoded by other sequences in the same sample as well. The CDR3 nucleotides read TGTGCCAGTAGTTTGGGTTATCAGCCCCAGCATTTT. Amino acid sequence: CASSLGYQPQHF. This chain links TRBV19 with TRBJ1-5; the D is unclear. Looked up from germline, CDR1 is LNHDA and CDR2 is SQIVND (reference sequence). There are 12 residues in the CDR3. The germline V and J ends were trimmed by 5 bases and 5 bases, with 7 bases remaining between them.

The chain links TRBV5-4 to TRBJ2-3; no firm D call. The CDR3 is made up of 14 amino acids. V dropped 0 bases and J dropped 5 bases, with 10 bases sitting between them. Looked up from germline, CDR1 is SGHNT and CDR2 is YYREEE (reference sequence). CDR3 DNA sequence: TGTGCCAGCAGCTTGGTCGGGTGGGGAGATACGCAGTATTTT. Its translation: CASSLVGWGDTQYF.

The V and J genes are TRBV9 and TRBJ2-2, with D maybe TRBD2 (5 bases). Germline V gene lookup returns CDR1 SGDLS and CDR2 YYNGEE. The V and J ends lost 1 base and 4 bases respectively, with 20 bases between them. This CDR3 spans 18 amino acids. CDR3 protein: CASSVPTDPKRATGELFF. The CDR3 DNA reads TGTGCCAGCAGCGTACCGACGGACCCCAAGAGGGCCACCGGGGAGCTGTTTTTT.

Details on this clone: The same CDR3 is also encoded by other DNA sequences in this sample. The CDR3 spells CASSRAYEQYF. The CDR3 DNA sequence: TGTGCCAGCAGTAGAGCCTACGAGCAGTACTTC. The rearrangement joins TRBV2 to TRBJ2-7; no clear D. CDR3 length equals 11 residues. CDR1 SNHLY and CDR2 FYNNEI come from the germline V gene. V was shortened by 5 bases and J by 2 bases, with 4 bases between the two germline ends. Full variable domain (missing parts from reference TRBV2 and TRBJ2-7): EPEVTQTPSHQVTQMGQEVILRCVPISNHLYFYWYRQILGQKVEFLVSFYNNEISEKSEIFDDQFSVERPDGSNFTLKIRSTKLEDSAMYFCASSRAYEQYFGPGTRLTVT.

The chain has TRBV5-1 and TRBJ2-1; D may be TRBD2 (7 bases). This CDR3 contains 16 residues. The V gene lost 0 bases and the J gene lost 0 bases, with 10 bases spanning the gap. Germline values: CDR1 SGHRS, CDR2 YFSETQ. The CDR3 sequence is CASSLARGGSYNEQFF. The CDR3 nucleotides are TGCGCCAGCAGCTTGGCTAGGGGGGGCTCCTACAATGAGCAGTTCTTC.

This rearrangement joins TRBV28 to TRBJ1-2; D gene ambiguous. Trimming took off 3 bases at V and 2 bases at J, with 7 bases between the two ends. This CDR3 is built from 13 residues. Per germline, CDR1 MDHEN and CDR2 SYDVKM. CDR3 loop: CASSLAYNYGYTF. DNA of the CDR3: TGTGCCAGCAGTTTGGCGTACAACTATGGCTACACCTTC.